This entry features one T cell receptor beta chain sequence. Its antigen remains unidentified. The sample holds no much larger clone one base away, and base qualities are not on file. The cohort comprised some 680 healthy bone marrow donors. All cohort members were sampled while nominally healthy, although unrecorded immune exposures were likely present. The donor was CMV seronegative and was included in the group of about 400 seronegative cohort members. A peripheral blood sample was provided by each donor, and peripheral blood mononuclear cells were used for TCR beta sequencing. The Qiagen DNeasy Blood Extraction Kit was used to extract genomic DNA from the blood cell samples. V sheds 5 bases and J sheds 4 bases, leaving 13 bases between their ends. The CDR3, from cysteine to phenylalanine, totals 14 residues. CDR3 DNA only is kept here, 42 bases in frame from base 1. Based on the germline V gene, the CDR1 and CDR2 sequences are SGHTA and FQGNSA.

This sample is part of a study of cytomegalovirus exposure and HLA in healthy donors (dated by TCRdb to 2015 to 2018). Concerning the study at large: An earlier analysis of approximately 640 of the donors reported 276 Gb of sequence data and approximately 110 million unique TCR beta sequences from roughly 200 million T cells. About 280 gigabases of sequencing data and roughly 90 million unique TCR sequences were included in an early release covering about 600 HLA-typed donors. Of the roughly 400 genotyped donors, roughly 85% fell in the genetic ancestry cluster associated with self-reported Caucasian donors. The study aimed to test whether cataloging public T cell receptors could reveal signatures of past pathogen exposure. The study used immunosequencing to profile the T cell repertoires of approximately 650 subjects and linked those repertoires to cytomegalovirus serostatus. Along with the approximately 600-subject first cohort, a separate validation cohort of about 110 different subjects was used. To predict cytomegalovirus infection status, the study combined high-throughput TCR immunosequencing, statistical association of individual TCRs with disease status, and machine learning. To study patterns of TCR occurrence, a later analysis re-analyzed previously published TCR beta repertoires from hundreds of donors and added high-resolution HLA genotyping. The later analysis used no new phenotypic data to find candidate immune exposures, relying instead on TCR beta sequences and their occurrence across donors. To decide whether each TCR beta V gene segment behaved as functional or pseudogenic, an earlier analysis of approximately 600 of the donors relied on high-throughput TCR beta sequencing. Alongside the repertoire data, information on donor age, sex, ethnicity and CMV serostatus was compiled. A later genetic analysis used genome-wide SNP genotypes for about three fifths of the 666 donors, treating that subset as a discovery cohort. All discovery cohort repertoires had been generated on a single sequencing platform. Both class I and class II loci were covered by HLA typing, at four-digit resolution. Typing coverage varied by locus: roughly 620-640 donors for A, B, C, DRB1 and DQB1; roughly 510 for DQA1; 600 to 610 for DPA1; approximately 450 for DPB1. Roughly 5 DR-DQ haplotypes were treated as single units for association and clustering because of strong linkage in the cohort. On average, approximately 250,000 unique TCR beta nucleotide sequences were sequenced per donor among 398 genotyped donors of the cohort, with roughly 20% of those sequences being non-productive.

Library preparation was by the immunoSEQ multiplex PCR assay. The multiplex PCR relied on a mix of 60 forward primers for TCR Vbeta segments and 13 reverse primers for TCR Jbeta segments. The CDR3 region of rearranged TCR beta genes was amplified from genomic DNA by a multiplex PCR assay. Amplified TCR beta libraries were sequenced as 87-base-pair reads on the Illumina HiSeq System. In the paper's pipeline: Across the 500 to 750 repertoires, a later analysis counted 75 million to 90 million unique TCR beta chains, roughly 11 million of which were shared by at least two donors. Raw reads were error-corrected and collapsed into unique sequences with a nearest-neighbor algorithm that merged closely related sequences to remove PCR and sequencing errors. CDR3 sequences were aligned to IMGT reference sequences to assign V, D and J gene segments. For a sequence to be retained, at least a six-nucleotide match to both a V gene segment and a J gene segment was required. A rearrangement was called productive if the CDR3 had no stop codons and remained in frame with V and J, and every other rearrangement was called non-productive. Following IMGT convention, CDR3 was defined as the stretch from the second conserved V-encoded cysteine up to the conserved J-encoded phenylalanine. The earlier analysis of about 610 of the donors excluded sequences that lacked an unambiguous match to a single V gene segment. An earlier analysis of approximately 590 of the donors called V segments functional above 56.7% productive rearrangements and segregating when the between-donor standard deviation exceeded 5%. A statistical classification framework was built to diagnose cytomegalovirus status from the catalog of TCR beta chain sequences. In a later analysis, V and J genes were assigned by comparing TCR nucleotide sequences against IMGT/GENE-DB human TR gene sequences. The TCRdist pipeline was used in a later analysis to assign CDR3 sequences and most-parsimonious VDJ recombination scenarios. In a later analysis, each TCR beta chain was defined by its CDR3 amino acid sequence together with its V-gene family, and reads without a unique V-gene family were excluded. To address suspected cross-contamination and a sequencing artifact, a later analysis removed a few hundred highly shared, low-generation-probability nucleotide sequences. A later analysis calculated a clonal expansion index for each public chain from normalized within-repertoire ranks of inferred template counts. A later analysis computed generation probabilities with a VDJ recombination model fitted to out-of-frame rearrangements, and checked the results against IGoR. In a later analysis, hypergeometric tests were used to score TCR-TCR, TCR-HLA and TCR-CMV co-occurrence, with a repertoire-size bias correction applied to TCR pairs. A later analysis estimated false discovery rates by permuting HLA or CMV assignments 20 times. In a later analysis, co-occurring TCRs were grouped with DBSCAN, and TCRdist sequence similarity was added when clustering was performed within HLA-allele-positive subsets. Repertoires with fewer than 30,000 or more than 120,000 public chains, plus five repertoires with anomalous nucleotide sharing, were excluded from co-occurrence clustering. TCRdb provides this immuneACCESS table in a form limited to in-frame rearrangements. Some clones are lacking; in checked studies, under half of them reflect an unresolved V gene, and why the rest are absent is not known. V and J calls and clone size follow that table, whereas D and trimming were derived from the DNA. In all, the sample holds 200,000 to 250,000 clones, and roughly 80% of those were seen once. The ten most abundant clones make up 3% to 4.5% of the sample.

The full study reports these points: A later analysis found that most CMV-associated TCR beta chains appeared HLA-restricted, with HLA associations seemingly driven largely by CMV exposure. Correlated functional status among segregating V segments might be attributable to linkage disequilibrium, but an unknown experimental factor could not be ruled out. A later genetic analysis reported fewer N-insertions in productive TCRs among donors in an Asian-associated ancestry cluster than the roughly 640-donor mean. Most TCR sequences were observed very rarely across donors, whereas some public TCRs were present in many individuals. The earlier analysis of 450 to 700 of the donors excluded around 17 rarely observed V segments, including chromosome 9 orphons, because counts were too low. In vitro tests confirmed that three of the cytomegalovirus-associated TCR beta chains recognize cytomegalovirus antigens. In the study, some 180 TCR beta chains were listed as associated with cytomegalovirus. Because some donors lacked HLA typing at each locus, the association tests relied only on the typed subset. Specific HLA alleles were associated with around 18,000 TCR beta sequences at a false discovery rate of 0.05 in a later analysis. Only TCR beta chains were sequenced in this cohort, and the absence of alpha or paired-chain data limited detectable features. The sequencing pipeline was judged likely to have produced a cluster of highly shared sequence variants as a technical artifact. Roughly uniform sequencing depth across donors was assumed in presence/absence analyses, although this assumption may not hold. The authors suggested that the approach could potentially be generalized to other disease states and immunological phenotypes. When HLA alleles, especially DR and DQ, strongly co-occurred, TCR associations were difficult to assign to individual alleles. According to a later analysis, TCR association rates differed among HLA loci, with DRB1 alleles showing the most associated TCRs and HLA-C alleles showing the fewest. In an earlier analysis of 587 of the donors, most TCR beta V segments appeared in productive rearrangements about 90% or about 30% of the time, broadly matching IMGT annotations. In both the original and validation cohorts, the classifier was reported to diagnose cytomegalovirus status with high specificity and sensitivity. Immune exposure information for the cohort was limited to CMV serostatus. Some IMGT-functional V segments, including TRBV6-2 and TRBV6-3, could not be told apart with the 87-base-pair reads, so those segments were excluded. According to a later analysis, parvovirus B19, influenza, CMV and Epstein-Barr virus appeared linked to several top co-occurrence clusters. In a later analysis, HLA-associated TCR beta chains showed more clonal expansion and lower generation probabilities than non-associated chains that were equally common. In a later genetic analysis, a missense DCLRE1C variant was associated with V-gene and J-gene trimming of TCR beta chains, and the association was replicated in an independent cohort. A further reported finding was that TCR beta sequences accurately predicted the HLA-A and HLA-B alleles for most subjects in the first cohort.

The sequencing input was PBMCs. This TCR derives from a male donor in good health and CMV-seronegative. The chain is made from TRBV7-2 and TRBJ2-3, with the D segment identity uncertain. The sequence in DNA is TGTGCCAGCAGCCCCGAGACATTCGCAGATACGCAGTATTTT. This codes for CASSPETFADTQYF.